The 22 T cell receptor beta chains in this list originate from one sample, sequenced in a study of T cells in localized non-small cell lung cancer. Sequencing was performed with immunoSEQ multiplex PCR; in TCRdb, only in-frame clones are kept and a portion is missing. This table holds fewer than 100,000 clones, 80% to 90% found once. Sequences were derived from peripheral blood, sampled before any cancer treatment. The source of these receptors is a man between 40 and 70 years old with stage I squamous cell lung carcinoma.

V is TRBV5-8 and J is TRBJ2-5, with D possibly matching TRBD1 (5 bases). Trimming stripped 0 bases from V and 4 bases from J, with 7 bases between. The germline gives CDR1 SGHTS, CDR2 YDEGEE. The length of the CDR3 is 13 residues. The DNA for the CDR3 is TGTGCCAGCAGCTTGGTGCAGGGAGAGACCCAGTACTTC. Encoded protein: CASSLVQGETQYF.

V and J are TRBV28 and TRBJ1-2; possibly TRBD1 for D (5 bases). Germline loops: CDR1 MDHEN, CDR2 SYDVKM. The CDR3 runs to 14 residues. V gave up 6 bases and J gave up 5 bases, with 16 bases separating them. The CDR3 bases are TGTGCCAGCAGCCTTACCCCAGGGATTTATGGCTACACCTTC. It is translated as CASSLTPGIYGYTF.

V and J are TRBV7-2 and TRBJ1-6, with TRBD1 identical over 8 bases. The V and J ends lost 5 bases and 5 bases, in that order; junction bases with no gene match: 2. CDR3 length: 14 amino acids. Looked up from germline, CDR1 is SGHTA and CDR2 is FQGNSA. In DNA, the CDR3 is TGTGCCAGCAGCCGGACAGGGAATAATTCACCCCTCCACTTT. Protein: CASSRTGNNSPLHF. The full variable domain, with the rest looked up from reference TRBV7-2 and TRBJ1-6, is GAGVSQSPSNKVTEKGKDVELRCDPISGHTALYWYRQSLGQGLEFLIYFQGNSAPDKSGLPSDRFSAERTGGSVSTLTIQRTQQEDSAVYLCASSRTGNNSPLHFGNGTRLTVT.

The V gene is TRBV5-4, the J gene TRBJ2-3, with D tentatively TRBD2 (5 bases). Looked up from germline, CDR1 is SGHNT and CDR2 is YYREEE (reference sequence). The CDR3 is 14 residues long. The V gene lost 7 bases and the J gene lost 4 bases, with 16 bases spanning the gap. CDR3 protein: CASGLPGLPDTQYF. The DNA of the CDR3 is TGTGCCAGCGGGCTCCCCGGACTCCCAGATACGCAGTATTTT.

Here the CDR3 reads CASSDEDGSYNEQFF. In DNA form, the CDR3 reads TGCGCCAGCAGTGATGAGGACGGCTCCTACAATGAGCAGTTCTTC. This chain connects TRBV10-1 to TRBJ2-1; D not resolved. The germline V and J ends were trimmed by 3 bases and 0 bases, with 9 bases remaining between them. CDR3 length equals 15 residues. Germline lookup yields CDR1 WNHNN and CDR2 SYGVQD (reference sequence).

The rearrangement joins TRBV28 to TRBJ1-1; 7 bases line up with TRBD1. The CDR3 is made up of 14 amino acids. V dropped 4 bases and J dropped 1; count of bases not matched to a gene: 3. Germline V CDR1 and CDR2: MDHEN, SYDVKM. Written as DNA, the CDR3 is TGTGCCAGCAGTTCAACAGGGGAGAACACTGAAGCTTTCTTT. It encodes CASSSTGENTEAFF.

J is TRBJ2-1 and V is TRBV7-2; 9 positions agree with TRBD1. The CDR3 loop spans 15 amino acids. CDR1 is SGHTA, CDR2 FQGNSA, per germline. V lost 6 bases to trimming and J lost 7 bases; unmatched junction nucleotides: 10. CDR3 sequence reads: CASRLPGQGKNEQFF. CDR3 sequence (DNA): TGTGCCAGCAGACTTCCGGGACAGGGCAAAAATGAGCAGTTCTTC.

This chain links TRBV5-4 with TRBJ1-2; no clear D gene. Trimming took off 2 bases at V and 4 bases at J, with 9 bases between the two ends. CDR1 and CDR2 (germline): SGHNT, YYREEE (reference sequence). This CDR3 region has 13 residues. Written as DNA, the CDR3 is TGTGCCAGCAGCTTCAGCGCAGCCTATGGCTACACCTTC. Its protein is CASSFSAAYGYTF.

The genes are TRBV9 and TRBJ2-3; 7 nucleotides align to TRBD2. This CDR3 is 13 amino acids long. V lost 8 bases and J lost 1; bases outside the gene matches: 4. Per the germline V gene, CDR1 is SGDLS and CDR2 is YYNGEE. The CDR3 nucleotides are TGTGCCAGTGAAGCGGGACGCACAGATACGCAGTATTTT. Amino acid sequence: CASEAGRTDTQYF.

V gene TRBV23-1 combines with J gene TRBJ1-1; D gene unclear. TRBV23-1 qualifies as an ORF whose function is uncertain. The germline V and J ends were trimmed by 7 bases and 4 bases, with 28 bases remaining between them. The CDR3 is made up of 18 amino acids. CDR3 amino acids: CASTAVAFWCDSATEAFF. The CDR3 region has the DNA TGCGCCAGCACAGCAGTGGCCTTCTGGTGCGATTCGGCCACTGAAGCTTTCTTT.

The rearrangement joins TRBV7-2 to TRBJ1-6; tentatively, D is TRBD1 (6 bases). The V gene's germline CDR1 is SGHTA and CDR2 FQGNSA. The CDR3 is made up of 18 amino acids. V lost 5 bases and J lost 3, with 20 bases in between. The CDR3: CASSLRQANPLYNSPLHF. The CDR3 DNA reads TGTGCCAGCAGCCTTAGACAGGCCAACCCACTCTATAATTCACCCCTCCACTTT.

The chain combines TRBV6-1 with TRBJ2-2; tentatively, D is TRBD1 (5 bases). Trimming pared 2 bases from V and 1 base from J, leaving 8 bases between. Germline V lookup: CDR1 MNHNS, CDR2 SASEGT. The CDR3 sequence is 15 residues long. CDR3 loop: CASSEQDRNTGELFF. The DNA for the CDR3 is TGTGCCAGCAGTGAACAAGACAGGAACACCGGGGAGCTGTTTTTT.

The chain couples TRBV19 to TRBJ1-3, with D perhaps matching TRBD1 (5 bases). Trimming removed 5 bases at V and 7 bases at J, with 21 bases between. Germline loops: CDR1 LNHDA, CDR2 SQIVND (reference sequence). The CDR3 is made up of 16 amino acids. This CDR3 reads CASSLPPGSSWNTIYF. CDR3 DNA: TGTGCCAGTAGTCTGCCTCCAGGGAGCTCGTGGAACACCATATATTTT. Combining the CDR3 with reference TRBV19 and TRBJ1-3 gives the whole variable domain DGGITQSPKYLFRKEGQNVTLSCEQNLNHDAMYWYRQDPGQGLRLIYYSQIVNDFQKGDIAEGYSVSREKKESFPLTVTSAQKNPTAFYLCASSLPPGSSWNTIYFGEGSWLTVV.

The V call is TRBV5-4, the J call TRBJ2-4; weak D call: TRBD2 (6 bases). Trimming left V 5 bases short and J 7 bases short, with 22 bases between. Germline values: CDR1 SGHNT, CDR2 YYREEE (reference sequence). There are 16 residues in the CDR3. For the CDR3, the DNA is TGTGCCAGCAGACCTGCGGGGAAACGGGAAGGGAACATTCAGTACTTC. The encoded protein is CASRPAGKREGNIQYF.

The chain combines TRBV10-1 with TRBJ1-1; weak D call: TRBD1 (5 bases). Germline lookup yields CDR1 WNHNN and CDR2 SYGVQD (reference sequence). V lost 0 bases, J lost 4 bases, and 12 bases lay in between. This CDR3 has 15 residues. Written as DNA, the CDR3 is TGCGCCAGCAGTGAGTCGACCGGGGCTGGCACTGAAGCTTTCTTT. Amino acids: CASSESTGAGTEAFF.

CDR3 DNA sequence: TGTGCCAGCAGTGAGTCGACAGGGGGCGGCAATCAGCCCCAGCATTTT. Translation: CASSESTGGGNQPQHF. The chain is built from TRBV6-1 and TRBJ1-5; 10 bases agree with TRBD1. The V segment lost 3 bases and the J segment 2 bases; nucleotides outside the gene matches: 4. Looked up from germline, CDR1 is MNHNS and CDR2 is SASEGT. The CDR3 consists of 16 residues.

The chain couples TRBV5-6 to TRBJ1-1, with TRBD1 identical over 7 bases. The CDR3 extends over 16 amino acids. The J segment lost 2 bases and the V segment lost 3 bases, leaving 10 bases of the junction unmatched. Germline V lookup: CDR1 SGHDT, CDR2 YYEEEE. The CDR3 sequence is CASSSKLQGINTEAFF. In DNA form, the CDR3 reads TGTGCCAGCAGCTCCAAACTACAGGGGATTAACACTGAAGCTTTCTTT.

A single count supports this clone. The CDR3 sequence: CASSPLETRGEWGTEAFF. In nucleotides, the CDR3 is TGTGCCAGCAGCCCTCTCGAGACCCGAGGGGAGTGGGGCACTGAAGCTTTCTTT. V gene TRBV28 combines with J gene TRBJ1-1, with D possibly being TRBD1 (5 bases). Trimming removed 6 bases from V and 4 bases from J, with 27 bases in between. Germline V gives CDR1 MDHEN, CDR2 SYDVKM. The CDR3 covers 18 residues.

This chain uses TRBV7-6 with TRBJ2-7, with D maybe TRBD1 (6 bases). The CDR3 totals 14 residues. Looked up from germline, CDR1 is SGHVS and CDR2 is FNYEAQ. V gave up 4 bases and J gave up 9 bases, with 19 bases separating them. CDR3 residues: CASSSGTSTLGQYF. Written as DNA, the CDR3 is TGTGCCAGCAGCTCGGGGACAAGCACCCTGGGGCAGTACTTC.

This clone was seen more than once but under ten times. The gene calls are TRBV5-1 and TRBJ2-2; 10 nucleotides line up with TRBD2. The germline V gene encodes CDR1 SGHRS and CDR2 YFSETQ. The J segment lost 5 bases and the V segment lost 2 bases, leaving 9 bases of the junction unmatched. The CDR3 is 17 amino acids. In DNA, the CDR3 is TGCGCCAGCAGCTTACTAGCGGGGTATCGTGGGACCGGGGAGCTGTTTTTT. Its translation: CASSLLAGYRGTGELFF.

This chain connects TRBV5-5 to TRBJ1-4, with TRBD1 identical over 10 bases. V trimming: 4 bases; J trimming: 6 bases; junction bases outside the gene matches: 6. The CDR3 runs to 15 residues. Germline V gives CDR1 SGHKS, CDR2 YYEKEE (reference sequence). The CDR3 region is CASSIGQGEYEKLFF. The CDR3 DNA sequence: TGTGCCAGCAGCATCGGACAGGGGGAGTATGAAAAACTGTTTTTT.

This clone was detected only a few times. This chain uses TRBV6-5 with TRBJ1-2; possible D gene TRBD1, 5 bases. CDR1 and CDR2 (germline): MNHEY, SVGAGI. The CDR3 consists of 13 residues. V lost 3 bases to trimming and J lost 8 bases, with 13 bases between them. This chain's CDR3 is CASSYGQGDGYTF. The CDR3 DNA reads TGTGCCAGCAGTTATGGGCAGGGTGACGGCTACACCTTC.